This T cell receptor beta chain was captured in a study of T cells in narcolepsy. Looking at the study overall: Healthy controls were enrolled alongside patients with narcolepsy type 1 or type 2.

The ends lost 6 bases at V and 6 bases at J; junction bases unmatched: 8. This CDR3 is built from 13 residues. Germline V gene lookup returns CDR1 MNHNS and CDR2 SASEGT. Regarding the study as a whole: Autoreactive clone sequences were missing from some blood memory CD4+ repertoires. Same-patient CSF and blood CD4+ T cell clonotypes included HCRT-specific and TRIB2-specific autoreactive ones. Autoreactive clonotypes reportedly recurred in blood of same and different patients, not controls.

Only in-frame clones appear in the TCRdb table, and some are missing; sequencing was by immunoSEQ multiplex PCR. The profile covers about 34,000 clones, with around 86% appearing a single time and roughly 2.5% taken by the ten largest. This clone was detected only a few times. The antigen is undetermined. Sequences were obtained from CD45RA- memory CD4+ T cells from PBMCs. The source is a human donor with narcolepsy. The chain links TRBV6-1 to TRBJ2-7, with 7 bases lining up with TRBD1. CDR3 coding DNA: TGTGCCAGCAGGGATAGACAGGGCGGCGAGCAGTACTTC. This translates into CASRDRQGGEQYF.